One TCR beta chain is described in this entry. The antigen remains unidentified. The data derive from a study of blood T cells in healthy people across ages. Study-wide points: In older individuals, TCR beta diversity per million T cells was lower, falling roughly linearly with age.

Samples had at least 6 million PBMCs isolated from them. The CDR3 totals 13 residues. Germline CDR1 is MNHEY and CDR2 is SVGEGT. The ends were cut back, 10 bases at V and 2 bases at J, with 11 bases in the middle. Next came a second PCR, run for about 6 to 11 cycles, which used a sample-barcoded 5' primer along with a J-beta primer mix. Every cDNA was tagged by a template-switch adaptor with 12 random nucleotides. TCRdb reanalysed the 5' RACE reads using MiXCR and keeps one entry per CDR3 protein. The table records over a million distinct CDR3 sequences, 42% of them present only once. The TCR sequence derives from a woman aged 18-30 years in good health. The sequenced sample consisted of blood. This chain links TRBV6-2 or TRBV6-3 with TRBJ2-2; D is unclear. CDR3 DNA: TGTGCCACCAGACTCCTAAACACCGGGGAGCTGTTTTTT. Translating gives CATRLLNTGELFF.